The TCR beta chain described here comes from a study of blood T cell repertoires in COVID-19. Study at large: T cells, B-cell-depleted T cells, or PBMCs supplied cDNA or gDNA.

In terms of age and location, participants ranged from roughly 18 to 95 years and lived in about 25 US areas. Participants were placed into cohorts based on the clinical history they reported. Trimming left V 4 bases short and J 6 bases short, with 8 bases between. CDR3 size: 12 residues. The germline V gene has CDR1 SGDLS and CDR2 YYNGEE. The table came from immunoSEQ multiplex PCR; TCRdb's copy has only in-frame clones and leaves some out. The data hold 300,000 to 400,000 clones, with roughly 90% observed a single time. This clone has only one observation. The chain links TRBV9 to TRBJ2-1; D perhaps matches TRBD1 (5 bases). This clonotype was obtained from a woman between 25 and 40 years old who had been exposed to COVID-19. Material for sequencing was PBMCs or T cells enriched from blood (not recorded which). The CDR3 DNA reads TGTGCCAGCAGCCAGGGTGGCAATGAGCAGTTCTTC. This encodes CASSQGGNEQFF.